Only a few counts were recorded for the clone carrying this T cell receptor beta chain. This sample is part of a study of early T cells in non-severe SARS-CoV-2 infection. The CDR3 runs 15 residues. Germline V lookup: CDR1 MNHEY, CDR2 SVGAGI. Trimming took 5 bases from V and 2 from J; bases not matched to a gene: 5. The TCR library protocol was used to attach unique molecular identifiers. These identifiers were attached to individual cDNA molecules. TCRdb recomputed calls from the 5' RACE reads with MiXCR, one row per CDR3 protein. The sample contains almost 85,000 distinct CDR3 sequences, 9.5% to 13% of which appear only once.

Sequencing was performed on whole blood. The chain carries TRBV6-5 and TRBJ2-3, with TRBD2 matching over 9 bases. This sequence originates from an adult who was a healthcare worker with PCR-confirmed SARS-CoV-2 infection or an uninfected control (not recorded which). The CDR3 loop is CASSRSGSNTDTQYF. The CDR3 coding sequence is TGTGCCAGCAGTCGTAGCGGGAGTAACACAGATACGCAGTATTTT.